The clone carrying this TCR beta chain was seen more than once but under ten times. The CDR3 length is 17 residues. Trimming shortened V by 0 bases and J by 1 base, and 17 bases separated the two germline ends. Germline V gene sequence: CDR1 SGHRS, CDR2 YFSETQ. Each CDR3 protein gets one entry after TCRdb re-called the 5' RACE reads with MiXCR. The sample shows about 40,000 distinct CDR3 sequences, about 19% of them seen only once. The chain employs TRBV5-1 and TRBJ2-7; perhaps TRBD2 as D (5 bases). The sequencing sample was made of naive CD4+ T cells sorted from a lymph node. Stated subset: naive CD4+ T cells, CD4+CD45RA+CD25-. The receptor comes from a female donor with breast cancer. The CDR3 loop is CASSLVPVGGRSYEQYF. CDR3 in DNA: TGCGCCAGCAGCTTGGTTCCGGTGGGCGGGCGATCCTACGAGCAGTACTTC.